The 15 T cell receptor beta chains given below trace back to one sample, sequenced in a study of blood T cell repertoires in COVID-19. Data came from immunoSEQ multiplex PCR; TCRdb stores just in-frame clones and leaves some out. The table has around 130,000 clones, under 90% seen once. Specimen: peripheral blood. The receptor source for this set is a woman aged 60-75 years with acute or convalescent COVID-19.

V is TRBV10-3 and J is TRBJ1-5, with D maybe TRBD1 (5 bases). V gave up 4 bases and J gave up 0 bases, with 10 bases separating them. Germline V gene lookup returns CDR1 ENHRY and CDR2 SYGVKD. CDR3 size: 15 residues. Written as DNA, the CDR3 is TGTGCCATCAGTGGTACAGGCCGTAGCAATCAGCCCCAGCATTTT. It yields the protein CAISGTGRSNQPQHF.

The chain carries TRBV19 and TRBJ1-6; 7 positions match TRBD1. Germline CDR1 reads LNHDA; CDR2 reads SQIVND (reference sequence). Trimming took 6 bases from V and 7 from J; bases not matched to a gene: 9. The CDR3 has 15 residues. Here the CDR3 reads CASSPDRVSNSPLHF. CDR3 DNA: TGTGCCAGTAGCCCCGACAGGGTGTCCAATTCACCCCTCCACTTT.

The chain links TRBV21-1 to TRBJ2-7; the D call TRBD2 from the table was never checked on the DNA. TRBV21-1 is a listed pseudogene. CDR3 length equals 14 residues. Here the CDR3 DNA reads TGTGCCAGCAGCAGAGAGGACGGGAGCTACGAGCAGTACGTC. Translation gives CASSREDGSYEQYV.

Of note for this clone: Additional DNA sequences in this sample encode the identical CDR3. DNA of the CDR3: TGTGCCAGCAGCCCCTCAGGGAACACTGAAGCTTTCTTT. Residues: CASSPSGNTEAFF. The rearrangement joins TRBV12-3 or TRBV12-4 to TRBJ1-1; D uncertain. V shed 6 bases and J shed 1 base, with 9 bases lying between them. CDR3 length: 13 residues.

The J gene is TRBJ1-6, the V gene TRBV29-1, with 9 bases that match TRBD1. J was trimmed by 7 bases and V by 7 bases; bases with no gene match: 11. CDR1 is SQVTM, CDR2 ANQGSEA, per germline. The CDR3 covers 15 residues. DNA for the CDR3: TGCAGCGCTAGGACCGGGACAGGGCAAAATTCACCCCTCCACTTT. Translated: CSARTGTGQNSPLHF.

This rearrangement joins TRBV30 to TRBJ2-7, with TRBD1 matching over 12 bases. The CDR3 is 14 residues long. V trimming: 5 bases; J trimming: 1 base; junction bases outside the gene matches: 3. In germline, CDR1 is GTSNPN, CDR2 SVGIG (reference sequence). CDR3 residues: CAWGTGGLSYEQYF. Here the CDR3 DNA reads TGTGCCTGGGGGACAGGGGGCCTTTCCTACGAGCAGTACTTC.

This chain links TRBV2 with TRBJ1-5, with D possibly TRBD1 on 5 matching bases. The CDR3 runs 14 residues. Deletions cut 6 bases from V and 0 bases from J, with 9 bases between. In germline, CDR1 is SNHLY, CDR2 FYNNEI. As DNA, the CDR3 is TGTGCCAGCAGCCAGGGTTCTAGCAATCAGCCCCAGCATTTT. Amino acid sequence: CASSQGSSNQPQHF.

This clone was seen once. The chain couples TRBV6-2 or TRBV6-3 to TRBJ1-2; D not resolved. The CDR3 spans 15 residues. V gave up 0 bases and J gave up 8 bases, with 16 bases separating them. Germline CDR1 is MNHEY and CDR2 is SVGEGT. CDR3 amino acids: CASSYSIRTSGGYTF. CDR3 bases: TGTGCCAGCAGTTACTCAATCCGGACTAGCGGGGGCTACACCTTC.

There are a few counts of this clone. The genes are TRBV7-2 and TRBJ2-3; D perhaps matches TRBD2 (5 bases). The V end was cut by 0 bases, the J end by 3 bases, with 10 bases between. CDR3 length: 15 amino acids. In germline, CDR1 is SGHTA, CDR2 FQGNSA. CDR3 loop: CASSLAGSDTDTQYF. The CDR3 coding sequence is TGTGCCAGCAGCTTAGCGGGTAGCGATACAGATACGCAGTATTTT.

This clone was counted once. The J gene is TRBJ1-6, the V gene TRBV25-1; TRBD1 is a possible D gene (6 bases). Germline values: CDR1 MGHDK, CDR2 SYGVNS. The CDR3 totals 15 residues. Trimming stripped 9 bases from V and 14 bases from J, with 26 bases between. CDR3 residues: CASAGARGPRGALHF. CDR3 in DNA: TGTGCCAGTGCGGGGGCCCGAGGACCCCGGGGGGCCCTCCACTTT.

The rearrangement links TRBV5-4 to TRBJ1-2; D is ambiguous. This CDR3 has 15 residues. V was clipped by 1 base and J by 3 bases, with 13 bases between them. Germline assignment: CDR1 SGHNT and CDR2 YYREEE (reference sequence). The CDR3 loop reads CASSLWAQPYYGYTF. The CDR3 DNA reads TGTGCCAGCAGCTTGTGGGCCCAGCCTTACTATGGCTACACCTTC.

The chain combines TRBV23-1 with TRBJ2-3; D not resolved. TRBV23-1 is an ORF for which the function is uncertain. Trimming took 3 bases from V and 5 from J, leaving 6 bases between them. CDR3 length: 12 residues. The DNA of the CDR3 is TGCGCCAGCAGTCACTCCAGAGATACGCAGTATTTT. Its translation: CASSHSRDTQYF.

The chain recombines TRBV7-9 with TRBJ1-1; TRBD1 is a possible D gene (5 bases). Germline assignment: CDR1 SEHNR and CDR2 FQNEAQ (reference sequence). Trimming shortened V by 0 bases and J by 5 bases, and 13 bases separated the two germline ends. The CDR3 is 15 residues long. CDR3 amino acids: CASSLAPREGTEAFF. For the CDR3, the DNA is TGTGCCAGCAGCTTAGCGCCCCGGGAGGGGACTGAAGCTTTCTTT. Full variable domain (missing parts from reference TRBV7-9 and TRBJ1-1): DTGVSQNPRHKITKRGQNVTFRCDPISEHNRLYWYRQTLGQGPEFLTYFQNEAQLEKSRLLSDRFSAERPKGSFSTLEIQRTEQGDSAMYLCASSLAPREGTEAFFGQGTRLTVV.

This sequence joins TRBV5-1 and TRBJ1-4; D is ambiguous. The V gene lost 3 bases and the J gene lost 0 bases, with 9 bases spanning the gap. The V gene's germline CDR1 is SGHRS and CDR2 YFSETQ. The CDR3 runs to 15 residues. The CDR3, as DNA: TGCGCCAGCAGCTCTAACAGTGCAACTAATGAAAAACTGTTTTTT. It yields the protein CASSSNSATNEKLFF.

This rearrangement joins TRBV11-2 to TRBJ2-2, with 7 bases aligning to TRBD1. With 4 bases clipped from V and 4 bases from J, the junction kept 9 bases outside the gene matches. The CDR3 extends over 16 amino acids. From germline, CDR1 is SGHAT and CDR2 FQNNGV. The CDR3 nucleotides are TGTGCCAGCAGCTCCTCCGACAGGGTGGGCACCGGGGAGCTGTTTTTT. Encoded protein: CASSSSDRVGTGELFF. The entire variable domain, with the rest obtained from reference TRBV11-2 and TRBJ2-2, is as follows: EAGVAQSPRYKIIEKRQSVAFWCNPISGHATLYWYQQILGQGPKLLIQFQNNGVVDDSQLPKDRFSAERLKGVDSTLKIQPAKLEDSAVYLCASSSSDRVGTGELFFGEGSRLTVL.